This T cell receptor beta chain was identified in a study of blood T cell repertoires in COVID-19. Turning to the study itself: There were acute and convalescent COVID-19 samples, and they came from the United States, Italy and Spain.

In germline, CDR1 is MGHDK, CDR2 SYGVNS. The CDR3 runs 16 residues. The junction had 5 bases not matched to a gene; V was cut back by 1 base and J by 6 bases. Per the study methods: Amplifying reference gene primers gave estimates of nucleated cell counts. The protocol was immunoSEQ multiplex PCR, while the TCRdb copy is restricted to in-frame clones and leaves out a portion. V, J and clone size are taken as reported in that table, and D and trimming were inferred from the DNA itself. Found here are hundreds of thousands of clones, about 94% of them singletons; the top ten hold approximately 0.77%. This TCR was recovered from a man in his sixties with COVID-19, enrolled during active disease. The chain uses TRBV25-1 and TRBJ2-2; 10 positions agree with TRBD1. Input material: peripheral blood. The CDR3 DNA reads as TGTGCCAGCAGTGAATTCCCTGGACAGGGGGCCGGGGAGCTGTTTTTT. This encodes CASSEFPGQGAGELFF.